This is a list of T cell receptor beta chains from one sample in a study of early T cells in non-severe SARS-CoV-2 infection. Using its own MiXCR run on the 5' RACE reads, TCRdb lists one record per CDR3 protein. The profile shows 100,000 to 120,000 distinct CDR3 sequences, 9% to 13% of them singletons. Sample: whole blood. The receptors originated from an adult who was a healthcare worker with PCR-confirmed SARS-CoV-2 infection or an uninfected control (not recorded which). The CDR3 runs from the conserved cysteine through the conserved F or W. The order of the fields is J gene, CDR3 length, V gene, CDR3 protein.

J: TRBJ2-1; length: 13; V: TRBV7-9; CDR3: CASSLAWSNEQFF
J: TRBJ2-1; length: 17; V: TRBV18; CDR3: CASSPPRLAGFYNEQFF
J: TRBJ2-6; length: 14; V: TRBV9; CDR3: CASSVGATANVLTF
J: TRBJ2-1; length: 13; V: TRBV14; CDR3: CASSQDRGRVEFF
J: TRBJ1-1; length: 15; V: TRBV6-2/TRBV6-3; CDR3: CATHIPGIVNTEAFF
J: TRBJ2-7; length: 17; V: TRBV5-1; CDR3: CASSGRTSGLLSYEQYF
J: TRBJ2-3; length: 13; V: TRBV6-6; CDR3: CASSHELGDTQYF
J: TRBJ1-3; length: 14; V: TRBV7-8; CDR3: CASSNGDSGNTIYF
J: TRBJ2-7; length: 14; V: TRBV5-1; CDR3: CASSARDGGYEQYF
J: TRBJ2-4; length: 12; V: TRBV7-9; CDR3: CASSSPTSAQYF
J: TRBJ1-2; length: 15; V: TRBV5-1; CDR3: CASSLETDFNYGYTF
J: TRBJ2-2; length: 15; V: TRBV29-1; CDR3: CSVNVRGPNTGELFF
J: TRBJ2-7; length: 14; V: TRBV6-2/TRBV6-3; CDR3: CATGSGSRAREQYF
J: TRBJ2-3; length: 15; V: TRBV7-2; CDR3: CASSSTLNIGDTQYF
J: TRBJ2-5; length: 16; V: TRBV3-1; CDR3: CASSQDRRGEEETQYF
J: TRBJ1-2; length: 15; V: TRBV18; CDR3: CASSPGADPPYGYTF
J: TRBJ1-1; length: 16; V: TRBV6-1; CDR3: CASSEARRRRNTEAFF
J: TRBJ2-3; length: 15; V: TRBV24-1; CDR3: CATSGSGLVVDTQYF
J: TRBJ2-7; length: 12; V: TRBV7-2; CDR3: CASSPRGNEQYF
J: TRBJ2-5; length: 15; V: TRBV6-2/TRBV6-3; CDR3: CASSYSTGGSETQYF
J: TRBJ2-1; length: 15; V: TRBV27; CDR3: CASSHGTSGYNEQFF
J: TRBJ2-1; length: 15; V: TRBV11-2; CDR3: CASSLIQGASNEQFF
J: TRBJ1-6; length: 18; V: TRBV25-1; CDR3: CASSDQPSTGPSGSPLHF
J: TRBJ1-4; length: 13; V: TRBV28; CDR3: CASSSPGRPKLFF
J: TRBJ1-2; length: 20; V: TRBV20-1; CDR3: CSARDRLSGRGGPISYGYTF
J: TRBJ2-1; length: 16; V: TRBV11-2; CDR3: CASSSPPDQPYNEQFF
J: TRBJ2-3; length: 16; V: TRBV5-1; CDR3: CASSLAGAGPTDTQYF
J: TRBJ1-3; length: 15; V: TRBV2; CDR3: CASSLGPGSGNTIYF
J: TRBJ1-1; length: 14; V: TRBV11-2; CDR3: CASSLGRKNTEVFF
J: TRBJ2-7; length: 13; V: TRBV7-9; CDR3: CASSLGTRTEQYF
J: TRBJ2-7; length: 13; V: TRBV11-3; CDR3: CASSLDRGSEQYF
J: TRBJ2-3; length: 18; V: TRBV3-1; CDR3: CASSQDPPLAGGTDTQYF
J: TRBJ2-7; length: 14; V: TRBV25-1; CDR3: CASSEYSIDYEQYF
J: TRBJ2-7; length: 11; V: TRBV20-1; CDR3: CSAPGSHEQYF
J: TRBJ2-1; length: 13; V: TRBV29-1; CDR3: CSVNTPSYNEQFF
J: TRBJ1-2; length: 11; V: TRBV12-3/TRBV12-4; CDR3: CASSLNGVYTF
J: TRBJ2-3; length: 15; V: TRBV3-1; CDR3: CASSQGGAFADTQYF
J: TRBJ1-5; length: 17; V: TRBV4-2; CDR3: CASSHLAEGASNQPQHF
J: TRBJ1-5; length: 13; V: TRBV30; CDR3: CAWSDRYNQPQHF
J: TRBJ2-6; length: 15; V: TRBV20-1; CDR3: CSARDGHSGANVLTF
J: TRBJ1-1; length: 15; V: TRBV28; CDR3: CASSLPGPWGTEAFF
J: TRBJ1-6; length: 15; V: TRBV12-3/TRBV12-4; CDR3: CASSPQGPRLGPLHF